This T cell receptor beta chain was documented in a study of T cell responses to AZD1222 COVID-19 vaccine. The study's findings and limits: Spike-specific TCR breadth and depth grew following two AZD1222 doses. Nearly half of the spike-specific TCRs reportedly recognize variant regions that carry no mutations. Donors in the cohort were predominantly white British and more often female, and clonal diversity was possibly underestimated.

In regard to this clone: Its antigen is still unknown.

Germline assignment: CDR1 SGHNT and CDR2 YYREEE (reference sequence). Trimming took off 0 bases at V and 2 bases at J, with 11 bases between the two ends. The CDR3 runs to 15 residues. Here immunoSEQ multiplex PCR was the method, and the copy in TCRdb shows in-frame clones only, minus some. The specimen's table records 150,000 or so clones. Sequenced input: peripheral blood. The chain has TRBV5-4 and TRBJ1-2; possibly TRBD1 for D (5 bases). The sequence derives from an adult in good health. In nucleotides, the CDR3 is TGTGCCAGCAGCTTGGAGCGCAGGGAGAACTATGGCTACACCTTC. It is translated as CASSLERRENYGYTF.